These 28 T cell receptor beta chains were all obtained from the same sample, sequenced in a study of blood T cells in healthy people across ages. A second PCR of about 6 to 12 cycles used a sample-barcoded 5' primer and a J-beta primer mix. TCRdb used MiXCR to reprocess the 5' RACE reads, holding one entry per CDR3 protein. The sample includes 780,000 or so distinct CDR3 sequences, roughly 56% of them seen just once. The sample taken for sequencing was blood. These receptors were obtained from a middle-aged man in good health.

The V call is TRBV3-1, the J call TRBJ2-4; no firm D call. Germline V CDR1 and CDR2: LGHDT, YNNKEL (reference sequence). This CDR3 has 16 amino acids. The V gene lost 0 bases and the J gene lost 2 bases, with 11 bases spanning the gap. CDR3 protein: CASSQDPQLPKNIQYF. The DNA of the CDR3 is TGTGCCAGCAGCCAAGATCCCCAGCTGCCCAAAAACATTCAGTACTTC.

V is TRBV6-6 and J is TRBJ2-7; TRBD1 might be the D (7 bases). There are 15 residues in the CDR3. The V gene's germline CDR1 is MNHNY and CDR2 SVGAGI (reference sequence). V lost 3 bases and J lost 4, with 16 bases in between. CDR3 in DNA: TGTGCCAGCAGTTATCTAGGGGGCGGGATGTACGAGCAGTACTTC. Its protein is CASSYLGGGMYEQYF.

This sequence joins TRBV29-1 and TRBJ2-5, with 10 bases identical to TRBD1. The CDR3 has 13 amino acids. The V and J ends lost 5 bases and 5 bases, in that order; junction bases with no gene match: 5. Per the germline V gene, CDR1 is SQVTM and CDR2 is ANQGSEA. CDR3 residues: CSVQKGQGETQYF. The CDR3 nucleotides read TGCAGCGTTCAGAAGGGACAGGGGGAGACCCAGTACTTC. The entire variable domain, with the rest obtained from reference TRBV29-1 and TRBJ2-5, is as follows: SAVISQKPSRDICQRGTSLTIQCQVDSQVTMMFWYRQQPGQSLTLIATANQGSEATYESGFVIDKFPISRPNLTFSTLTVSNMSPEDSSIYLCSVQKGQGETQYFGPGTRLLVL.

The V and J genes are TRBV28 and TRBJ2-2; TRBD1 aligns across 8 bases. With V trimmed by 4 bases and J by 9 bases, 13 bases remained unmatched. Germline V gene data show CDR1 as MDHEN and CDR2 as SYDVKM. This CDR3 has 16 amino acids. CDR3 sequence: CASSSGQGVLDWELFF. The CDR3 nucleotides are TGTGCCAGCAGTTCCGGACAGGGAGTTCTTGACTGGGAGCTGTTTTTT.

The rearrangement uses TRBV10-3 and TRBJ2-1; 8 bases align to TRBD1. Trimming cost V 6 bases and J 2 bases; bases outside gene matches: 30. CDR3 length: 23 residues. Germline values: CDR1 ENHRY, CDR2 SYGVKD. In DNA form, the CDR3 reads TGTGCCATCAGGGGACAGGTCATTCCTTTTCCCGACCGATTCCCCGAAACCTACAATGAGCAGTTCTTC. This codes for CAIRGQVIPFPDRFPETYNEQFF.

This clonotype was recorded a few times. V usage is TRBV29-1 and J usage is TRBJ2-1; unclear D gene. CDR1 and CDR2 (germline): SQVTM, ANQGSEA. V was clipped by 2 bases and J by 5 bases, with 7 bases between them. CDR3 length: 12 amino acids. This CDR3 is CSVEYPDNEQFF. The CDR3 DNA follows: TGCAGCGTTGAATACCCCGACAATGAGCAGTTCTTC.

This clonotype has just a few counts. The chain uses TRBV20-1 and TRBJ2-7; 9 bases map to TRBD1. Per the germline V gene, CDR1 is DFQATT and CDR2 is SNEGSKA (reference sequence). The CDR3 totals 15 residues. Unmatched junction bases numbered 10, after V lost 5 bases and J lost 2 bases. The CDR3 region is CSAGETGGDPYEQYF. DNA of the CDR3: TGCAGTGCTGGGGAGACAGGGGGAGATCCCTACGAGCAGTACTTC.

This chain connects TRBV9 to TRBJ2-3, with 9 bases aligning to TRBD1. There are 16 residues in the CDR3. The V gene end was trimmed by 4 bases and the J gene end by 5 bases; junction bases not matched to a gene: 11. CDR1 is SGDLS, CDR2 YYNGEE, per germline. CDR3 sequence: CASSPPGTGMGDTQYF. DNA for the CDR3: TGTGCCAGCAGCCCCCCCGGGACAGGGATGGGAGATACGCAGTATTTT.

The CDR3 loop is CSAQGGENKETQYF. CDR3 coding DNA: TGCAGTGCTCAAGGGGGCGAGAACAAAGAGACCCAGTACTTC. The chain couples TRBV20-1 to TRBJ2-5; 7 bases fit TRBD1. The CDR3 extends over 14 amino acids. Germline V CDR1 and CDR2: DFQATT, SNEGSKA (reference sequence). V lost 5 bases, J lost 3 bases, and 9 bases stayed unmatched.

This clonotype turned up a few times. V and J are TRBV20-1 and TRBJ2-3, with 7 nucleotides matching TRBD1. Germline V gene data show CDR1 as DFQATT and CDR2 as SNEGSKA (reference sequence). The CDR3 spans 15 residues. The J segment lost 3 bases and the V segment lost 6 bases, leaving 12 bases of the junction unmatched. The chain's CDR3 is CSASPRDRQTDTQYF. The CDR3 DNA is TGCAGTGCATCACCACGGGACAGACAAACAGATACGCAGTATTTT.

The CDR3 spells CASRPGGETEAFF. CDR3 sequence (DNA): TGTGCCAGCAGACCCGGGGGAGAAACTGAAGCTTTCTTT. The genes are TRBV3-1 and TRBJ1-1, with a tentative D call TRBD1 (5 bases). In germline, CDR1 is LGHDT, CDR2 YNNKEL (reference sequence). The V end was cut by 6 bases, the J end by 5 bases, with 13 bases between. The CDR3 loop spans 13 amino acids.

This clonotype was detected a few times. This chain joins TRBV7-9 and TRBJ2-7, with unresolved D. CDR1 is SEHNR, CDR2 FQNEAQ, per germline (reference sequence). The germline V and J ends were trimmed by 2 bases and 3 bases, with 5 bases remaining between them. This CDR3 is built from 12 residues. The CDR3 bases are TGTGCCAGCAGCTTAAACGGCTACGAGCAGTACTTC. Translation: CASSLNGYEQYF.

This clonotype was observed a handful of times. The chain has TRBV7-2 and TRBJ2-2; the D gene is possibly TRBD2 (6 bases). Trimming left V 8 bases short and J 1 base short, with 11 bases between. The germline V gene encodes CDR1 SGHTA and CDR2 FQGNSA. This CDR3 comprises 14 residues. CDR3 nucleotide sequence: TGTGCCAGCCGCATCGGGGGGAACACCGGGGAGCTGTTTTTT. The encoded protein is CASRIGGNTGELFF.

The chain is built from TRBV20-1 and TRBJ2-3, with 12 bases identical to TRBD2. In germline, CDR1 is DFQATT, CDR2 SNEGSKA (reference sequence). The CDR3 is 17 amino acids. V gave up 6 bases and J gave up 0 bases; unmatched junction bases: 10. CDR3 coding DNA: TGCAGTGCGGAGCCGACTAGCGGGGGCTCTAGCACAGATACGCAGTATTTT. Translation gives CSAEPTSGGSSTDTQYF.

With respect to this clonotype: Germline is not matched at one junction end, which may reflect a read error. The chain combines TRBV11-3 with TRBJ1-2; D unresolved. This CDR3 region has 13 residues. The germline V gene has CDR1 SGHNT and CDR2 YENEEA. The DNA of the CDR3 is TGTGTCAGCAGCCTCCGGGCTAACTATGGCTACACCTTC. It is translated as CVSSLRANYGYTF.

This chain connects TRBV20-1 to TRBJ1-5, with D possibly being TRBD1 (6 bases). CDR3 length: 14 residues. Germline V lookup: CDR1 DFQATT, CDR2 SNEGSKA (reference sequence). With 5 bases removed from V and 5 bases from J, the gap between germline ends came to 16 bases. CDR3: CSALAARGDQPQHF. Written as DNA, the CDR3 is TGCAGTGCTCTCGCTGCAAGGGGGGATCAGCCCCAGCATTTT.

V and J are TRBV9 and TRBJ1-6; tentatively, D is TRBD1 (5 bases). This CDR3 is built from 15 residues. The germline gives CDR1 SGDLS, CDR2 YYNGEE. Trimming removed 4 bases from V and 7 bases from J, with 15 bases in between. CDR3 in DNA: TGTGCCAGCAGCCCGCTCGGGGGGATGAATTCACCCCTCCACTTT. It specifies CASSPLGGMNSPLHF.

This chain uses TRBV29-1 with TRBJ2-6, with D tentatively TRBD1 (6 bases). Germline CDR1 SQVTM, CDR2 ANQGSEA. Trimming took off 3 bases at V and 0 bases at J, with 21 bases between the two ends. This CDR3 is 19 amino acids long. CDR3 DNA sequence: TGCAGCGTTGATTGGTTAAGGGACAAACGAGACTCTGGGGCCAACGTCCTGACTTTC. This encodes CSVDWLRDKRDSGANVLTF.

The chain couples TRBV9 to TRBJ2-1; TRBD2 matches 12 bases. The CDR3 extends over 18 amino acids. V was clipped by 4 bases and J by 2 bases; unmatched bases: 10. The germline V gene has CDR1 SGDLS and CDR2 YYNGEE. The CDR3 DNA reads as TGTGCCAGCAGCCCCTCCTTCGGACTAGCGGGGCCCTACAATGAGCAGTTCTTC. Translating it yields CASSPSFGLAGPYNEQFF.

The rearrangement joins TRBV7-3 to TRBJ1-2; D possibly corresponds to TRBD1 (5 bases). V gave up 10 bases and J gave up 3 bases, with 33 bases separating them. Per the germline V gene, CDR1 is SGHTA and CDR2 is FQGTGA. The length of the CDR3 is 19 residues. The CDR3: CATPGIKKSAARADYGYTF. Here the CDR3 DNA reads TGTGCCACCCCCGGCATTAAGAAGTCGGCGGCCAGGGCGGACTATGGCTACACCTTC. Using reference TRBV7-3 and TRBJ1-2 for the parts outside the CDR3, the full variable domain is GAGVSQTPSNKVTEKGKYVELRCDPISGHTALYWYRQSLGQGPEFLIYFQGTGAADDSGLPNDRFFAVRPEGSVSTLKIQRTERGDSAVYLCATPGIKKSAARADYGYTFGSGTRLTVV.

This chain links TRBV20-1 with TRBJ2-4; D is uncertain. CDR1 DFQATT and CDR2 SNEGSKA come from the germline V gene (reference sequence). The CDR3 has 16 amino acids. V lost 0 bases, J lost 0 bases, and 12 bases lay in between. The CDR3: CSAREWETIAKNIQYF. DNA for the CDR3: TGCAGTGCTAGAGAGTGGGAAACCATAGCCAAAAACATTCAGTACTTC.

The genes are TRBV9 and TRBJ2-1; D not resolved. The CDR3 runs to 16 residues. Trimming pared 0 bases from V and 4 bases from J, leaving 14 bases between. In germline, CDR1 is SGDLS, CDR2 YYNGEE. The CDR3 loop is CASSVATVARYNEQFF. CDR3 sequence (DNA): TGTGCCAGCAGCGTAGCTACAGTGGCGCGATACAATGAGCAGTTCTTC.

This clonotype has only a few counts. The chain has TRBV7-3 and TRBJ2-1; 11 bases map to TRBD2. Germline CDR1 SGHTA, CDR2 FQGTGA. This CDR3 comprises 15 residues. Losses at the gene ends were 0 bases for V and 7 bases for J; bases not matched to a gene: 2. Here the CDR3 reads CASSLTSSGRNEQFF. The CDR3 DNA sequence: TGTGCCAGCAGCTTAACTTCTAGCGGGAGGAATGAGCAGTTCTTC.

Only a few counts were recorded for this clonotype. This chain connects TRBV6-2 or TRBV6-3 to TRBJ1-4; D is unclear. Germline lookup yields CDR1 MNHEY and CDR2 SVGEGT. Trimming removed 2 bases from V and 1 base from J, with 8 bases in between. This CDR3 region has 15 residues. CDR3 bases: TGTGCCAGCAGTTACGAGGACGGAACTAATGAAAAACTGTTTTTT. Its translation is CASSYEDGTNEKLFF.

This chain joins TRBV29-1 and TRBJ2-7, with D maybe TRBD1 (5 bases). Per germline, CDR1 SQVTM and CDR2 ANQGSEA. The CDR3 is 15 residues long. Trimming left V 2 bases short and J 3 bases short, with 17 bases between. This CDR3 reads CSVERGISALYEQYF. As DNA, the CDR3 is TGCAGCGTTGAAAGGGGAATTTCGGCCCTCTACGAGCAGTACTTC.

The chain carries TRBV29-1 and TRBJ2-1, with TRBD1 identical over 9 bases. CDR3 size: 14 residues. Germline CDR1 reads SQVTM; CDR2 reads ANQGSEA. V lost 1 base and J lost 9; bases outside the gene matches: 7. The CDR3 sequence is CSVEVGQGSTEQFF. For the CDR3, the DNA is TGCAGCGTTGAAGTGGGACAGGGATCCACTGAGCAGTTCTTC.

This clonotype has only a few counts. V is TRBV12-3 or TRBV12-4 and J is TRBJ2-7; D is possibly TRBD2 (6 bases). Trimming pared 8 bases from V and 2 bases from J, leaving 13 bases between. The CDR3 totals 13 residues. CDR3 residues: CASGGEVAYEQYF. The DNA for the CDR3 is TGTGCCAGCGGCGGGGAGGTAGCCTACGAGCAGTACTTC.

V usage is TRBV29-1 and J usage is TRBJ2-1; D is ambiguous. Trimming cost V 4 bases and J 2 bases, with 9 bases left between them. The CDR3 sequence is 13 residues long. Germline V gene data show CDR1 as SQVTM and CDR2 as ANQGSEA. The CDR3 DNA reads TGCAGCGTTGGATCAATACCCTACAATGAGCAGTTCTTC. It yields the protein CSVGSIPYNEQFF.